This T cell receptor beta chain was recorded in a study of blood T cell repertoires in COVID-19. Looking at the study overall: COVID-19 samples collected from the United States, Italy and Spain covered acute and convalescent phases.

The repertoire was sequenced with immunoSEQ multiplex PCR; TCRdb's copy has only in-frame clones and lacks some. The repertoire holds hundreds of thousands of clones, with approximately 88% as singletons. Patients of the Seattle cohort, enrolled during active infection, were followed longitudinally. The receptor was derived from a woman between 65 and 79 years old with COVID-19, enrolled during active disease. Material: peripheral blood.

CDR3 in amino acids: CAWKGGDNNYGYTF. The CDR3 DNA reads as TGTGCCTGGAAAGGGGGGGATAATAACTATGGCTACACCTTC. The chain uses TRBV30 and TRBJ1-2; possible D gene TRBD1, 6 bases. Deletions cut 4 bases from V and 1 base from J, with 13 bases between. CDR1 and CDR2 (germline): GTSNPN, SVGIG (reference sequence). This CDR3 region has 14 residues.